Presented here are 4 T cell receptor beta chains from one specimen sequenced in a study of OX40 agonist ivuxolimab in advanced cancers. Sequencing used immunoSEQ multiplex PCR; TCRdb keeps in-frame clones, though not all of them. The sample has 89,000 or so clones; about 90% are singletons. Sample: CD4+ or CD8+ T cells sorted from blood, taken in a trial of the OX40 agonist ivuxolimab. The origin of the receptors is an adult with an advanced solid tumor such as melanoma, head and neck, liver or kidney cancer.

The chain has TRBV5-1 and TRBJ2-7, with D possibly matching TRBD2 (7 bases). The CDR3 has 16 amino acids. Trimming cost V 0 bases and J 2 bases, with 15 bases left between them. The germline V gene has CDR1 SGHRS and CDR2 YFSETQ. The CDR3 sequence: CASSLGGGRGTYEQYF. The CDR3 nucleotides read TGCGCCAGCAGCTTGGGGGGGGGCAGGGGCACCTACGAGCAGTACTTC.

This clone was detected a few times. V usage is TRBV2 and J usage is TRBJ2-7; 7 bases are shared with TRBD1. The CDR3 spans 14 residues. Germline-derived CDR1 and CDR2 are SNHLY and FYNNEI. J lost 4 bases, V lost 7 bases, and 10 bases had no gene match. CDR3 loop: CASNSGTELYEQYF. The CDR3 nucleotides are TGTGCCAGCAACTCCGGGACAGAGCTATACGAGCAGTACTTC.

The rearrangement joins TRBV28 to TRBJ2-6; TRBD1 is a possible D gene (6 bases). Trimming shortened V by 6 bases and J by 4 bases, and 13 bases separated the two germline ends. The CDR3 consists of 15 residues. CDR1 and CDR2 from the germline V gene are MDHEN and SYDVKM. The chain's CDR3 is CASSTTGSGANVLTF. The CDR3 DNA sequence: TGTGCCAGCAGCACCACAGGGAGCGGGGCCAACGTCCTGACTTTC.

The V gene is TRBV28, the J gene TRBJ2-7; D is perhaps TRBD1 or TRBD2 (6 bases each). The germline V gene has CDR1 MDHEN and CDR2 SYDVKM. The V end lost 8 bases, the J end lost 0 bases, and 14 bases lay between the germline ends. This CDR3 comprises 14 residues. CDR3 loop: CASGLRGLSYEQYF. CDR3 DNA: TGTGCCAGCGGCCTTCGGGGGCTCTCCTACGAGCAGTACTTC.